Included here is one T cell receptor beta chain sequence, with context. Its cognate antigen is unknown. Mixed chimerism was transient after nonmyeloablative marrow transplants from related graft donors. These data come from a study of Tregs in tolerant kidney transplant recipients. Findings of the study overall: Few patients were studied, so findings need validation in larger groups. No direct test of biological reproducibility was done here. Expanding Tregs on activated donor B cells appeared to best identify donor-specific TCRbeta clones.

The ends lost 0 bases at V and 5 bases at J; junction bases unmatched: 17. The germline CDR1 and CDR2 sequences are SGHRS and YFSETQ. The CDR3 totals 19 residues. Only in-frame clones appear in the TCRdb table, and some are missing; sequencing was by immunoSEQ multiplex PCR. The sample lists some 21,000 clones, over 75% occurring once. The source is a human patient who received a combined kidney and bone marrow transplant. The graft donor may have given rise to some T cells. The chain carries TRBV5-1 and TRBJ2-1; 7 bases agree with TRBD1. The specimen comprised CD8+ T cells from blood (PBMCs), sampled 6 months after the transplant. CDR3 nucleotides: TGCGCCAGCAGCTTGGTGTCGTCTCCCCACTGGACAGGAAACAATGAGCAGTTCTTC. Encoded protein: CASSLVSSPHWTGNNEQFF.